These T cell receptor beta chains were read from a single sample in a study of blood T cell repertoires in COVID-19. Method: immunoSEQ multiplex PCR; TCRdb's copy keeps in-frame clones and lacks some. The data show under 150,000 clones, 84% seen once. Sequenced sample: PBMCs or T cells enriched from blood (not recorded which). The origin of the receptors is a man between 50 and 59 years old in a cohort exposed to, infected with or recovered from COVID-19 (not recorded which). CDR3s include the opening cysteine and the closing phenylalanine or tryptophan. D genes are given only for firm matches. Clone size appears in some rows only: once, few, many, or a class for an expanded clone.

TRBJ1-6	TRBV19	-	TRBD1	CASTYSGTGNSPLHF	TGTGCCAGTACCTATTCGGGGACAGGGAATTCACCCCTCCACTTT
TRBJ1-1	TRBV7-8	-	-	CASSPGFTEAFF	TGTGCCAGCAGCCCAGGGTTCACTGAGGCTTTCTTT
TRBJ1-5	TRBV18	-	-	CASSPNIQGGQPQHF	TGTGCCAGCTCCCCTAATATCCAGGGAGGTCAGCCCCAGCATTTT
TRBJ2-3	TRBV6-2/TRBV6-3	-	TRBD1	CASSYSTGADTQYF	TGTGCCAGCAGTTACTCGACAGGGGCAGATACGCAGTATTTT
TRBJ1-1	TRBV7-2	once	TRBD1	CASSLIEQGAAFF	TGTGCCAGCAGCTTAATCGAACAGGGGGCAGCTTTCTTT
TRBJ2-1	TRBV11-3	-	-	CASSLGGVEQFF	TGTGCCAGCAGCTTAGGCGGGGTTGAGCAGTTCTTC
TRBJ1-1	TRBV21-1	-	-	CASSKGGEGGAGPW	TGTGCCAGCAGCAAAGGGGGAGAGGGCGGAGCAGGCCCCTGG
TRBJ2-7	TRBV2	-	-	CASSDVLGALPYEQYF	TGTGCCAGCAGTGATGTTTTGGGCGCACTTCCCTACGAGCAGTACTTC
TRBJ1-3	TRBV19	-	-	CASRSTSSGNTIYF	TGTGCCAGTAGGTCAACGAGCTCTGGAAACACCATATATTTT
TRBJ1-2	TRBV14	once	-	CASSQDLGGGDYGYTF	TGTGCCAGCAGCCAAGATCTTGGGGGAGGTGACTATGGCTACACCTTC
TRBJ2-1	TRBV12-3/TRBV12-4	once	-	CASSSLSLNEQFF	TGTGCCAGCAGTTCACTATCCCTCAATGAGCAGTTCTTC
TRBJ2-1	TRBV4-3	-	-	CASSQDGGDEQFF	TGCGCCAGCAGCCAAGATGGAGGGGATGAGCAGTTCTTC
TRBJ2-2	TRBV2	-	TRBD2	CASRKRGANTGELFF	TGTGCCAGCAGAAAGCGGGGGGCGAACACCGGGGAGCTGTTTTTT
TRBJ2-7	TRBV21-1	-	-	CASSKREGSYEQYF	TGTGCCAGCAGCAAGCGGGAGGGGTCCTACGAGCAGTACTTC
TRBJ1-1	TRBV19	few	-	CASTLGGAGEAFF	TGTGCCAGTACTTTAGGAGGAGCAGGTGAAGCTTTCTTT
TRBJ2-3	TRBV6-6	-	-	CASSTGGPDTQYF	TGTGCCAGCAGCACGGGGGGCCCCGATACGCAGTATTTT
TRBJ2-7	TRBV19	few	-	CASSTGLYEQYF	TGTGCCAGTAGTACGGGACTTTACGAGCAGTACTTC
TRBJ2-2	TRBV5-1	few	TRBD2	CASSLLAGGGGELFF	TGCGCCAGCAGCTTACTAGCGGGCGGCGGCGGGGAGCTGTTTTTT
TRBJ1-6	TRBV6-6	-	-	CASSSTGQRGDSPLHF	TGTGCCAGCAGCTCAACGGGACAAAGGGGTGATTCACCCCTCCACTTT
TRBJ1-4	TRBV7-9	few	-	CASSFDRINEKLFF	TGTGCCAGCAGCTTCGACAGGATCAATGAAAAACTGTTTTTT
TRBJ2-5	TRBV10-3	-	TRBD2	CAISDPMAGGSGTQYF	TGTGCCATCAGTGACCCAATGGCGGGGGGGTCGGGGACCCAGTACTTC
TRBJ1-1	TRBV9	-	-	CASSVGGGGNTEAFF	TGTGCCAGCAGCGTAGGGGGAGGGGGTAACACTGAAGCTTTCTTT
TRBJ2-2	TRBV11-3	-	-	CASSRGGLHSNTGELFF	TGTGCCAGCAGCAGGGGGGGTCTACACTCGAACACCGGGGAGCTGTTTTTT
TRBJ2-2	TRBV5-1	-	TRBD2	CASSFPKTPSGPNTGELFF	TGCGCCAGCAGCTTCCCCAAAACCCCTAGCGGGCCGAACACCGGGGAGCTGTTTTTT
TRBJ2-6	TRBV23-1	-	-	CASSPTPGANVLTF	TGCGCCAGCAGTCCTACCCCTGGGGCCAACGTCCTGACTTTC
TRBJ1-1	TRBV7-2	-	TRBD1	CASSLARGPAGGLNTEAFF	TGTGCCAGCAGCTTAGCGAGGGGTCCCGCAGGGGGCTTAAACACTGAAGCTTTCTTT
TRBJ2-1	TRBV7-2	-	-	CASSLGERAEQFF	TGTGCCAGCAGCTTAGGGGAGAGGGCAGAGCAGTTCTTC
TRBJ2-2	TRBV7-8	few	TRBD2	CASSVGTSPGELFF	TGTGCCAGCAGCGTCGGGACTAGCCCCGGGGAGCTGTTTTTT
TRBJ2-1	TRBV15	many	TRBD2	CATSLRTSGGRGQFF	TGTGCCACCAGCCTTCGGACTAGCGGGGGTCGTGGGCAGTTCTTC
TRBJ2-7	TRBV7-6	-	TRBD2	CASSLETSGAEEQYF	TGTGCCAGCAGCTTAGAGACTAGCGGGGCGGAAGAGCAGTACTTC
TRBJ1-4	TRBV7-6	-	-	CASSLRPPPGDEKLFF	TGTGCCAGCAGCTTACGTCCGCCGCCAGGGGATGAAAAACTGTTTTTT
TRBJ2-7	TRBV28	once	-	CASRFLGGSYEQYF	TGTGCCAGCAGGTTCCTCGGGGGCTCCTACGAGCAGTACTTC
TRBJ2-1	TRBV6-5	-	TRBD2	CASSYYGLAGANEQFF	TGTGCCAGCAGTTATTACGGTCTAGCGGGAGCAAATGAGCAGTTCTTC
TRBJ2-3	TRBV7-2	-	-	CASSFEPTDTQYF	TGTGCCAGCAGCTTTGAGCCTACAGATACGCAGTATTTT
TRBJ2-7	TRBV7-2	-	-	CASSFTAGPFYEQYF	TGTGCCAGCAGCTTTACAGCGGGCCCTTTCTACGAGCAGTACTTC
TRBJ2-2	TRBV7-9	-	TRBD2	CASSLTSGGAPGELFF	TGTGCCAGCAGCCTCACTAGCGGGGGGGCCCCCGGGGAGCTGTTTTTT
TRBJ2-7	TRBV2	-	TRBD2	CASGLAGGNYEQYF	TGTGCCTCCGGACTAGCGGGGGGAAACTACGAGCAGTACTTC
TRBJ1-4	TRBV30	-	-	CAWSGQMNEKLFF	TGTGCCTGGAGTGGACAGATGAATGAAAAACTGTTTTTT